One sample yielded the 26 T cell receptor beta chains listed below, sequenced in a study of blood T cells in healthy people across ages. A J-beta primer mix and a sample-barcoded 5' primer were used in a second PCR of about 6 to 12 cycles. TCRdb recomputed calls from the 5' RACE reads with MiXCR, one row per CDR3 protein. This sample carries fewer than 2,000,000 distinct CDR3 sequences, approximately 40% of them seen once, and the ten largest clones take more than 20%. Sequencing was performed on blood. These receptor sequences come from a human donor in good health.

As to this clonotype: No conserved phenylalanine or tryptophan is present at the end of the CDR3, so a read error is the likely explanation. This chain links TRBV12-3 or TRBV12-4 with TRBJ2-1, with no clear D. This CDR3 is 13 amino acids long. The V end lost 5 bases, the J end lost 6 bases, and 11 bases lay between the germline ends. The DNA of the CDR3 is TGTGCCAGCAGTGTAGTCCGGCGCAATGAGCAGTTCGTC. Its protein product is CASSVVRRNEQFV.

A few counts support this clonotype. This chain joins TRBV20-1 and TRBJ2-7; a possible D gene is TRBD2 (5 bases). The V end was cut by 0 bases, the J end by 4 bases, with 13 bases between. The CDR3 has 14 amino acids. Germline CDR1 and CDR2: DFQATT and SNEGSKA (reference sequence). CDR3 residues: CSARESGPQYEQYF. In nucleotides, the CDR3 is TGCAGTGCTAGAGAGAGCGGACCCCAGTACGAGCAGTACTTC.

The chain carries TRBV7-9 and TRBJ1-1; 7 nucleotides line up with TRBD1. Germline loops: CDR1 SEHNR, CDR2 FQNEAQ (reference sequence). After removal of 0 bases from V and 2 bases from J, the junction contained 3 bases not matched to a gene. This CDR3 is 15 amino acids long. CDR3 nucleotides: TGTGCCAGCAGCTTAGCTCAGGGGGTAAACACTGAAGCTTTCTTT. Amino acids: CASSLAQGVNTEAFF. Complete variable domain (other parts from reference TRBV7-9 and TRBJ1-1): DTGVSQNPRHKITKRGQNVTFRCDPISEHNRLYWYRQTLGQGPEFLTYFQNEAQLEKSRLLSDRFSAERPKGSFSTLEIQRTEQGDSAMYLCASSLAQGVNTEAFFGQGTRLTVV.

The V and J genes are TRBV7-2 and TRBJ2-7; TRBD1 aligns across 8 bases. The end of the DNA fits TRBJ2-5 better, so the J call may be wrong. CDR1 and CDR2 (germline): SGHTA, FQGNSA. CDR3 length: 13 residues. Here the CDR3 DNA reads TGTGCCAGCAGCGGTCAGGGGGCCGCGACCCAGTACTTC. Translating gives CASSGQGAATQYF.

This clonotype was seen a few times. J is TRBJ2-3 and V is TRBV9; D gene uncertain. The V end lost 2 bases, the J end lost 1 base, and 5 bases lay between the germline ends. This CDR3 comprises 13 residues. CDR1 SGDLS and CDR2 YYNGEE come from the germline V gene. This chain's CDR3 is CASSVLGTDTQYF. CDR3 in DNA: TGTGCCAGCAGCGTTTTGGGCACAGATACGCAGTATTTT.

The chain uses TRBV4-3 and TRBJ2-3, with D unclear. There are 15 residues in the CDR3. CDR1 is LGHNA, CDR2 YSLEER, per germline. With 0 bases removed from V and 2 bases from J, the gap between germline ends came to 9 bases. Here the CDR3 DNA reads TGCGCCAGCAGCCAAGATTACACGAACACAGATACGCAGTATTTT. Its translation is CASSQDYTNTDTQYF.

This chain connects TRBV20-1 to TRBJ2-3; 7 bases match TRBD2. Trimming took 5 bases from V and 1 from J; bases not matched to a gene: 3. CDR3 size: 13 residues. Germline CDR1 DFQATT, CDR2 SNEGSKA (reference sequence). Written as DNA, the CDR3 is TGCAGTGCTCGCGGGAGTGGCACAGATACGCAGTATTTT. Its protein is CSARGSGTDTQYF.

This clonotype has at least ten counts. The gene calls are TRBV12-3 or TRBV12-4 and TRBJ2-3; no firm D call. V was trimmed by 6 bases and J by 5 bases, leaving 9 bases between them. The CDR3 covers 12 residues. The DNA for the CDR3 is TGTGCCAGCAGCCCGACGGGAGATACGCAGTATTTT. Its translation: CASSPTGDTQYF.

The chain employs TRBV4-1 and TRBJ1-1; D is perhaps TRBD1 (5 bases). Germline V gene data show CDR1 as MGHRA and CDR2 as YSYEKL. The CDR3 is 15 amino acids. Trimming shortened V by 6 bases and J by 10 bases, and 24 bases separated the two germline ends. The chain's CDR3 is CASSHNIFRVDSAFF. The DNA for the CDR3 is TGCGCCAGCAGTCACAACATCTTCAGGGTGGATTCAGCTTTCTTT.

The gene calls are TRBV12-3 or TRBV12-4 and TRBJ2-5, with 7 nucleotides matching TRBD1. The CDR3 runs to 13 residues. J gave up 5 bases and V 5 bases, and 5 bases lay outside the gene matches. This CDR3 is CASSRQGMETQYF. CDR3 sequence (DNA): TGTGCCAGCAGTCGACAGGGTATGGAGACCCAGTACTTC.

The chain uses TRBV4-3 and TRBJ1-2, with D possibly TRBD1 on 5 matching bases. The CDR3 contains 14 residues. Between the trimmed V and J ends, which lost 4 bases and 4 bases, there was a span of 13 bases. The germline gives CDR1 LGHNA, CDR2 YSLEER. In nucleotides, the CDR3 is TGCGCCAGCAGCCGGGGGTCAACTGGCTATGGCTACACCTTC. This codes for CASSRGSTGYGYTF.

The table lists this clonotype with a few counts. The chain couples TRBV7-2 to TRBJ2-7; tentatively, D is TRBD1 or TRBD2 (7 bases each). The germline gives CDR1 SGHTA, CDR2 FQGNSA. Trimming took 4 bases from V and 6 from J, leaving 10 bases between them. This CDR3 is built from 12 residues. CDR3 sequence: CASSSRGGEQYF. As DNA, the CDR3 is TGTGCCAGCAGCTCCAGGGGGGGCGAGCAGTACTTC.

A few counts support this clonotype. The V and J genes are TRBV6-6 and TRBJ1-6; 7 nucleotides agree with TRBD1. From germline, CDR1 is MNHNY and CDR2 SVGAGI (reference sequence). Trimming cost V 6 bases and J 5 bases; bases outside gene matches: 10. The CDR3 spans 16 residues. CDR3 in amino acids: CASSSLGGQHNSPLHF. CDR3 sequence (DNA): TGTGCCAGCAGCTCCCTGGGGGGACAGCATAATTCACCCCTCCACTTT.

This clonotype was found a few times. The gene calls are TRBV7-9 and TRBJ2-1; 8 bases fit TRBD1. This CDR3 has 15 residues. Germline V gives CDR1 SEHNR, CDR2 FQNEAQ (reference sequence). Trimming cost V 5 bases and J 5 bases; bases outside gene matches: 8. Here the CDR3 DNA reads TGTGCCAGCAGCAAGGGGACAGGAGTTAACAATGAGCAGTTCTTC. Translating gives CASSKGTGVNNEQFF. Supplemented by reference TRBV7-9 and TRBJ2-1, the full variable domain reads DTGVSQNPRHKITKRGQNVTFRCDPISEHNRLYWYRQTLGQGPEFLTYFQNEAQLEKSRLLSDRFSAERPKGSFSTLEIQRTEQGDSAMYLCASSKGTGVNNEQFFGPGTRLTVL.

The J gene is TRBJ2-3, the V gene TRBV20-1; a weak D match, TRBD2 (5 bases). The CDR3 is 16 amino acids. Germline V gene sequence: CDR1 DFQATT, CDR2 SNEGSKA (reference sequence). V was trimmed by 1 base and J by 5 bases, leaving 19 bases between them. The CDR3 DNA reads as TGCAGTGCTAGAGGTGCGGTTGGTAAACGGGGAGATACGCAGTATTTT. Translation: CSARGAVGKRGDTQYF.

This chain connects TRBV9 to TRBJ1-5; D gene unclear. Trimming took 0 bases from V and 1 from J, leaving 8 bases between them. Per the germline V gene, CDR1 is SGDLS and CDR2 is YYNGEE. The CDR3 is 15 amino acids. The CDR3 loop reads CASSVDGSSNQPQHF. CDR3 DNA sequence: TGTGCCAGCAGCGTAGATGGTTCGAGCAATCAGCCCCAGCATTTT.

A remark on this clonotype: This may come from a read error, since a much larger clone is one base off. The rearrangement uses TRBV28 and TRBJ2-4; D is uncertain. The germline gives CDR1 MDHEN, CDR2 SYDVKM. The CDR3 covers 15 residues. V gave up 1 base and J gave up 0 bases, with 7 bases separating them. CDR3 residues: CASSLLGVAKNIQYF. DNA of the CDR3: TGTGCCAGCAGTTTATTGGGTGTAGCCAAAAACATTCAGTACTTC.

This clonotype was counted a few times. The gene calls are TRBV7-9 and TRBJ2-3; no reliable D call. CDR1 and CDR2 (germline): SEHNR, FQNEAQ (reference sequence). CDR3 length equals 11 residues. Deletions cut 5 bases from V and 7 bases from J, with 7 bases between. CDR3 residues: CASSQQYTQYF. The CDR3 nucleotides are TGTGCCAGCAGCCAGCAGTATACGCAGTATTTT.

In its sample, this clonotype was seen a few times. The chain couples TRBV13 to TRBJ2-3; D not resolved. Trimming stripped 6 bases from V and 1 base from J, with 17 bases between. CDR1 and CDR2 from the germline V gene are PRHDT and FYEKMQ (reference sequence). The CDR3 runs to 16 residues. The DNA of the CDR3 is TGTGCCAGCAGTCTCTTACCGAGCTGGGGCACAGATACGCAGTATTTT. As protein: CASSLLPSWGTDTQYF.

The CDR3 DNA is TGTGCCAGTAAAGCGGGGGTGAATAACAATGAGCAGTTCTTC. It is translated as CASKAGVNNNEQFF. The rearrangement joins TRBV7-2 to TRBJ2-1; 8 positions agree with TRBD2. From germline, CDR1 is SGHTA and CDR2 FQGNSA. V lost 9 bases, J lost 5 bases, and 9 bases stayed unmatched. This CDR3 comprises 14 residues.

The rearrangement uses TRBV2 and TRBJ1-2; D gene uncertain. The CDR3 length is 13 residues. Trimming left V 6 bases short and J 4 bases short, with 12 bases between. Germline values: CDR1 SNHLY, CDR2 FYNNEI. The CDR3 here is CASSPNGIYGYTF. The CDR3 DNA reads TGTGCCAGCAGCCCAAACGGAATCTATGGCTACACCTTC.

The chain combines TRBV27 with TRBJ2-1, with a tentative D call TRBD1 (5 bases). In germline, CDR1 is MNHEY, CDR2 SMNVEV (reference sequence). V was clipped by 7 bases and J by 6 bases, with 13 bases between them. This CDR3 is 13 amino acids long. The CDR3 coding sequence is TGTGCCAGCATTTTCCAGGGTCCCAATGAGCAGTTCTTC. Translating it yields CASIFQGPNEQFF.

This clonotype was seen a few times. The chain combines TRBV20-1 with TRBJ2-3, with 11 bases lining up with TRBD2. The V and J ends lost 4 bases and 2 bases, in that order; junction bases with no gene match: 8. The germline gives CDR1 DFQATT, CDR2 SNEGSKA (reference sequence). The CDR3 is 16 residues long. This CDR3 reads CSATPPSGGITDTQYF. CDR3 DNA sequence: TGCAGTGCTACGCCCCCTAGCGGGGGGATCACAGATACGCAGTATTTT.

This clonotype was observed a few times. V gene TRBV9 combines with J gene TRBJ1-5, with no clear D. The CDR3 extends over 15 amino acids. Germline CDR1 SGDLS, CDR2 YYNGEE. V was cut by 0 bases and J by 3 bases, with 10 bases left in between. DNA for the CDR3: TGTGCCAGCAGCGTAGGGGTTGACAACAATCAGCCCCAGCATTTT. Its translation is CASSVGVDNNQPQHF. The whole variable domain, filled in from reference TRBV9 and TRBJ1-5, reads DSGVTQTPKHLITATGQRVTLRCSPRSGDLSVYWYQQSLDQGLQFLIQYYNGEERAKGNILERFSAQQFPDLHSELNLSSLELGDSALYFCASSVGVDNNQPQHFGDGTRLSIL.

This clonotype appeared once. This rearrangement joins TRBV4-1 to TRBJ2-3; a possible D gene is TRBD1 (5 bases). Germline V CDR1 and CDR2: MGHRA, YSYEKL. The CDR3 length is 15 residues. V dropped 3 bases and J dropped 5 bases, with 15 bases sitting between them. The CDR3 here is CASSHPSGPIDTQYF. CDR3 bases: TGCGCCAGCAGCCACCCGTCAGGGCCGATAGATACGCAGTATTTT.

The genes are TRBV6-2 or TRBV6-3 and TRBJ2-7, with a weak D call TRBD2 (5 bases). The DNA end is a closer match to TRBJ2-5, so the J assignment may be wrong. Germline values: CDR1 MNHEY, CDR2 SVGEGT. The CDR3 length is 15 residues. The CDR3: CASTQSRTVSETQYF. DNA of the CDR3: TGTGCCAGCACCCAATCTCGGACTGTTTCAGAGACCCAGTACTTC.